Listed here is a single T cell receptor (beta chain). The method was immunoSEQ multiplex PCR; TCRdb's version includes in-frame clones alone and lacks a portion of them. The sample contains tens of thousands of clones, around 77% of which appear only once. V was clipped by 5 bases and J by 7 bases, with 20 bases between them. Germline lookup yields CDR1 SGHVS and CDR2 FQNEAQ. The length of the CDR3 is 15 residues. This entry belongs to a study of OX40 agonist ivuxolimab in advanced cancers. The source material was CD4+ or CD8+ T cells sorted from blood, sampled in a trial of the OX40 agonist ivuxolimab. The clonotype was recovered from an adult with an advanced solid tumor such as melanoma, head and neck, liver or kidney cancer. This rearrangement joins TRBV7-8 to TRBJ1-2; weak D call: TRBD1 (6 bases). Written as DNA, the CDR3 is TGTGCCAGCAGCCTTTACCGGGGGCGAGGGAGTGGCTACACCTTC. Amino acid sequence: CASSLYRGRGSGYTF.